This TCR beta chain was documented in a study of chemoradiotherapy in HPV16-positive cancers. This table comes from immunoSEQ multiplex PCR, and its TCRdb copy is limited to in-frame clones, with some not included. The sample records roughly 7,300 clones, 75% to 85% being singletons. Trimming cost V 2 bases and J 1 base, with 3 bases left between them. Germline loops: CDR1 SGHTA, CDR2 FQGNSA. CDR3 size: 12 residues. The V call is TRBV7-2, the J call TRBJ2-7; the D is unclear. This sample was taken from a patient who underwent chemoradiotherapy. This TCR was recovered from a human donor with HPV-associated anogenital cancer. The CDR3 DNA sequence: TGTGCCAGCAGCTTATTTTCCTACGAGCAGTACTTC. This codes for CASSLFSYEQYF.